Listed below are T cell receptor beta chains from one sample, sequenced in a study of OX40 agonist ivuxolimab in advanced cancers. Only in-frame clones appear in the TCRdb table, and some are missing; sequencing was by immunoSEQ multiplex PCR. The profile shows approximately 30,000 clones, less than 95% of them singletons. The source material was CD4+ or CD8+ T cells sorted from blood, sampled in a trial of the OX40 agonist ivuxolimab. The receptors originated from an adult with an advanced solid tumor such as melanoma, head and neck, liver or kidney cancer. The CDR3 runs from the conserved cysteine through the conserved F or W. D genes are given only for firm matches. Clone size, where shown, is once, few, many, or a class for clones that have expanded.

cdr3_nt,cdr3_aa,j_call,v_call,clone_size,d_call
TGTGCCAGCAGCTACCGACGGGGAAGCGAAAAACTGTTTTTT,CASSYRRGSEKLFF,TRBJ1-4,TRBV5-6,once,NA
TGTGCCAGCAGCCCCAAGGATGAAGCTTTCTTT,CASSPKDEAFF,TRBJ1-1,TRBV7-9,NA,NA
TGTGCCAGCAGTCCCGGTCGCTCGGATACGCAGTATTTT,CASSPGRSDTQYF,TRBJ2-3,TRBV27,NA,NA
TGTGCCAGCAGCTCCACCAGGGGGCTAGCGGGAATCGAGACCCAGTACTTC,CASSSTRGLAGIETQYF,TRBJ2-5,TRBV7-9,NA,NA
TGTGCCAGCTCACCCTTAAACAATGAGCAGTTCTTC,CASSPLNNEQFF,TRBJ2-1,TRBV18,NA,NA
TGTGCCAGCAGGGCGACTAGCGGGAGTGGCAACAATGAGCAGTTCTTC,CASRATSGSGNNEQFF,TRBJ2-1,TRBV2,NA,TRBD2
TGTGCCAGCAGCTTTTTCCGGGGAGGGTACGAGCAGTACTTC,CASSFFRGGYEQYF,TRBJ2-7,TRBV14,NA,TRBD2
TGTGCCAGCAGTTTTCTGGTGGGGAACACTGAAGCTTTCTTT,CASSFLVGNTEAFF,TRBJ1-1,TRBV28,NA,NA
TGTGCCAGCAGAAAGGCGGGATCCGCTGATACGCAGTATTTT,CASRKAGSADTQYF,TRBJ2-3,TRBV27,NA,NA
TGTGCCAGCAGGACGACTAGCGGGAGGGCCATAGGGCAAGAGACCCAGTACTTC,CASRTTSGRAIGQETQYF,TRBJ2-5,TRBV27,NA,TRBD2
TGTGCCAGCAGTTGGACAGGGCAAGAGACCCAGTACTTC,CASSWTGQETQYF,TRBJ2-5,TRBV21-1,NA,NA
TGCGCCAGCAGCTTGGAAGGGGGAGGAGACCCCCACTACAATGAGCAGTTCTTC,CASSLEGGGDPHYNEQFF,TRBJ2-1,TRBV5-1,NA,NA
TGTGCCAGTAGCCCCGTGCCCGGGGAGCTGTTTTTT,CASSPVPGELFF,TRBJ2-2,TRBV19,NA,NA
TGTGCCAGCAGTGAAGGACAGAGCTACGAGCAGTACTTC,CASSEGQSYEQYF,TRBJ2-7,TRBV25-1,NA,NA